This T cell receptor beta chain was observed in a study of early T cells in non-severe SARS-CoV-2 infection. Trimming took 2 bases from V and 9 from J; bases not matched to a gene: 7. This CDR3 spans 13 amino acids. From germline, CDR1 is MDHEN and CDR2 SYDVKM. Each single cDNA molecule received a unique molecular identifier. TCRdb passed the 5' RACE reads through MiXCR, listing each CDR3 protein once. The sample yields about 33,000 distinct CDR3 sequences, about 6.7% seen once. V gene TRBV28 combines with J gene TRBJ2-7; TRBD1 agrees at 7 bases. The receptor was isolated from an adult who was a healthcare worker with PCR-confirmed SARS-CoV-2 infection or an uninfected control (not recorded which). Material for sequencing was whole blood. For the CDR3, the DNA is TGTGCCAGCAGTTTAAGCCCACAGGGGAGGCAGTACTTC. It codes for CASSLSPQGRQYF. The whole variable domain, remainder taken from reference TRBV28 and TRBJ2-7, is DVKVTQSSRYLVKRTGEKVFLECVQDMDHENMFWYRQDPGLGLRLIYFSYDVKMKEKGDIPEGYSVSREKKERFSLILESASTNQTSMYLCASSLSPQGRQYFGPGTRLTVT.